This T cell receptor beta chain comes out of a study of early T cells in non-severe SARS-CoV-2 infection. Many counts were recorded for this clonotype. The length of the CDR3 is 14 residues. CDR1 DFQATT and CDR2 SNEGSKA come from the germline V gene (reference sequence). Trimming removed 0 bases from V and 3 bases from J, with 10 bases in between. From the 5' RACE reads, TCRdb called clonotypes with MiXCR, one entry per CDR3 protein. The table records 90,000 to 100,000 distinct CDR3 sequences, approximately 13% of them present only once. Sequenced input: whole blood. The genes are TRBV20-1 and TRBJ2-3; D gene unclear. The origin of this receptor is an adult who was a healthcare worker with PCR-confirmed SARS-CoV-2 infection or an uninfected control (not recorded which). The CDR3, as DNA: TGCAGTGCTAGAGACCCCCGAACGACAGATACGCAGTATTTT. It yields the protein CSARDPRTTDTQYF.